The 7 T cell receptor beta chains listed next were all sequenced from one sample in a study of blood T cell repertoires in COVID-19. Produced via immunoSEQ multiplex PCR; TCRdb's table is partial and in-frame only. The data show 150,000 to 200,000 clones, nearly 80% seen once. The material sequenced was peripheral blood. These receptors came from a woman between 65 and 79 years old with acute or convalescent COVID-19.

The CDR3 coding sequence is TGTGCCATCAGTGACCCGGCCGGAGTTAGCACAGATACGCAGTATTTT. Residues: CAISDPAGVSTDTQYF. The rearrangement links TRBV10-3 to TRBJ2-3; D uncertain. CDR1 is ENHRY, CDR2 SYGVKD, per germline. The V end lost 3 bases, the J end lost 0 bases, and 13 bases lay between the germline ends. The CDR3 is made up of 16 amino acids.

The chain recombines TRBV28 with TRBJ1-1, with D maybe TRBD1 (6 bases). Germline CDR1 is MDHEN and CDR2 is SYDVKM. V lost 6 bases to trimming and J lost 3 bases, with 17 bases between them. CDR3 length: 15 amino acids. The CDR3 is CASRPPRGWYTEAFF. The CDR3 nucleotides are TGTGCCAGCAGGCCCCCCAGGGGTTGGTACACTGAAGCTTTCTTT.

The chain has TRBV6-5 and TRBJ2-7, with D possibly TRBD1 on 6 matching bases. CDR1 is MNHEY, CDR2 SVGAGI, per germline. V was pared by 0 bases and J by 1 base, with 13 bases between. The CDR3 is made up of 16 amino acids. CDR3 region: CASSYSYRAKSYEQYF. The CDR3 region has the DNA TGTGCCAGCAGTTACTCGTACAGGGCCAAATCCTACGAGCAGTACTTC.

This clone was found a few times. The rearrangement uses TRBV4-2 and TRBJ2-1; tentative D call: TRBD2 (7 bases). CDR1 and CDR2 from the germline V gene are LGHNA and YNFKEQ. The CDR3 extends over 16 amino acids. V was clipped by 3 bases and J by 5 bases, with 17 bases between them. This CDR3 reads CASSHRWGGEDNEQFF. The CDR3, as DNA: TGTGCCAGCAGCCACCGCTGGGGGGGCGAGGACAATGAGCAGTTCTTC.

The rearrangement links TRBV5-1 to TRBJ1-6; 7 bases line up with TRBD1. Germline CDR1 and CDR2: SGHRS and YFSETQ. This CDR3 contains 15 residues. Trimming cost V 4 bases and J 7 bases; bases outside gene matches: 8. The CDR3 reads CASSGSPGGNSPLHF. The CDR3 region has the DNA TGCGCCAGCAGCGGCTCCCCAGGGGGAAATTCACCCCTCCACTTT.

Here the CDR3 DNA reads TGTGCCAGTAGTATAGCGGGGGATCAGCCCCAGCATTTT. Protein product: CASSIAGDQPQHF. The rearrangement uses TRBV19 and TRBJ1-5; perhaps TRBD1 as D (5 bases). V dropped 1 base and J dropped 5 bases, with 6 bases sitting between them. CDR3 length: 13 residues. CDR1 LNHDA and CDR2 SQIVND come from the germline V gene (reference sequence).

The genes are TRBV18 and TRBJ2-7, with D hard to call. The germline V gene has CDR1 KGHSH and CDR2 LQKENI. The CDR3 is made up of 12 amino acids. The germline V and J ends were trimmed by 2 bases and 4 bases, with 6 bases remaining between them. CDR3 coding DNA: TGTGCCAGCTCACCAGAGAATTACGAGCAGTACTTC. Amino acid sequence: CASSPENYEQYF.